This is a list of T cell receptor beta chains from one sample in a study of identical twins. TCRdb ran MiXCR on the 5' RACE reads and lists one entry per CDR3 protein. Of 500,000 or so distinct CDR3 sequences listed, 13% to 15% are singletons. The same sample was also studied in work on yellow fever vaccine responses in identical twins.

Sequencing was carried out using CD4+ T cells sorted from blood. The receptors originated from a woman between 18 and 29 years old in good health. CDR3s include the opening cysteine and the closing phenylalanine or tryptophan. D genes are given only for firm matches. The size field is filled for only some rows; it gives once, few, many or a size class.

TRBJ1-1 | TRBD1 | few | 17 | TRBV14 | CASSWDRGETVNTEAFF | TGTGCCAGCAGCTGGGACAGGGGGGAGACTGTGAACACTGAAGCTTTCTTT
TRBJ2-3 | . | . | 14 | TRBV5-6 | CASSPDYNSDTQYF | TGTGCCAGCAGCCCGGACTACAACTCAGATACGCAGTATTTT
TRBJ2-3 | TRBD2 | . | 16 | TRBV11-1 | CASSRTGGGPTDTQYF | TGTGCCAGCAGCCGCACGGGAGGAGGTCCCACAGATACGCAGTATTTT
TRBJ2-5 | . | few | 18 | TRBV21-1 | CASSKEGADGPLRETQYF | TGTGCCAGCAGCAAAGAGGGGGCAGATGGGCCTTTGCGAGAGACCCAGTACTTC
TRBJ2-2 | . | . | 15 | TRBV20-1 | CSARDFRSSTGELFF | TGCAGTGCTAGAGATTTTAGGTCGAGCACCGGGGAGCTGTTTTTT
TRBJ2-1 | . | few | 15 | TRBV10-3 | CAISERQPYYNEQFF | TGTGCCATCAGTGAACGGCAACCCTACTACAATGAGCAGTTCTTC
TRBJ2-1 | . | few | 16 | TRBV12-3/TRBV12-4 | CASSTVHAGRYNEQFF | TGTGCCAGCAGTACTGTTCACGCAGGACGATACAATGAGCAGTTCTTC
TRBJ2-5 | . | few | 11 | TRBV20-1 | CSARLEETQYF | TGCAGTGCTAGACTAGAAGAGACCCAGTACTTC
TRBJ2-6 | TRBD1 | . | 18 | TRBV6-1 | CASRPPGQGRSGANVLTF | TGTGCCAGCAGACCCCCGGGACAGGGACGCTCTGGGGCCAACGTCCTGACTTTC
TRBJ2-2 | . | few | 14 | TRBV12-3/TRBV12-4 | CASHRGGNTGELFF | TGTGCCAGTCACCGGGGCGGGAACACCGGGGAGCTGTTTTTT
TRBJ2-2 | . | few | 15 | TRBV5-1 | CASSAAGSNTGELFF | TGCGCCAGCAGCGCCGCGGGAAGCAACACCGGGGAGCTGTTTTTT
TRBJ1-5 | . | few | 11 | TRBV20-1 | CSAPSKGPQHF | TGCAGTGCGCCGTCTAAGGGACCCCAGCATTTT
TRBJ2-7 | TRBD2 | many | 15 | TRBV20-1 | CSADILAGGPYEQYF | TGCAGTGCTGATATACTAGCGGGGGGCCCCTACGAGCAGTACTTC
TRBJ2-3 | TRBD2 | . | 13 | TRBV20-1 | CSAEREGLNTQYF | TGCAGTGCTGAGCGGGAGGGCCTTAATACGCAGTATTTT
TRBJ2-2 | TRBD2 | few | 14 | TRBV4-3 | CASSQIAGTGELFF | TGCGCCAGCAGCCAGATAGCGGGAACCGGGGAGCTGTTTTTT
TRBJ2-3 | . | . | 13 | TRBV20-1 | CSARNPKGDTQYF | TGCAGTGCTAGGAACCCCAAAGGAGATACGCAGTATTTT
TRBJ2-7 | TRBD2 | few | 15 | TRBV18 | CASSRTSGGDYEQYF | TGTGCCAGCTCACGGACTAGCGGGGGGGATTACGAGCAGTACTTC
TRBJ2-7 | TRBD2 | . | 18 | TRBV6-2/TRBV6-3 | CASTQPRGTSGRSYEQYF | TGTGCCAGCACCCAACCGCGCGGGACTAGCGGGAGGTCCTACGAGCAGTACTTC
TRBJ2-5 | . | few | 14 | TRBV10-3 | CAISGSGVAETQYF | TGTGCCATCAGTGGGTCAGGGGTCGCCGAGACCCAGTACTTC
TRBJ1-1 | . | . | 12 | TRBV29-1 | CSVELGGFRAFF | TGCAGCGTTGAATTAGGTGGATTTAGGGCTTTCTTT
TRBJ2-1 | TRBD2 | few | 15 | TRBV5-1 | CASSGGLAGMNEQFF | TGCGCCAGCAGCGGGGGACTAGCGGGAATGAATGAGCAGTTCTTC
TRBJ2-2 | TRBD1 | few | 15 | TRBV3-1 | CASSHGTGYTGELFF | TGTGCCAGCAGCCACGGGACAGGGTACACCGGGGAGCTGTTTTTT
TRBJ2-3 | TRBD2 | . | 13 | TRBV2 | CASSESTSGGAVF | TGTGCCAGCAGTGAATCGACTAGCGGGGGGGCCGTTTTT
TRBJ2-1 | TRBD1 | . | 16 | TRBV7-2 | CASSFRRDRTYNEQFF | TGTGCCAGCAGCTTCCGCCGGGACAGGACATACAATGAGCAGTTCTTC
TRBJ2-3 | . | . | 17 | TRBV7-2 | CASSLAGGASFTDTQYF | TGTGCCAGCAGCTTAGCGGGGGGGGCCAGTTTCACAGATACGCAGTATTTT
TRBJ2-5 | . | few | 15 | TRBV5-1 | CASSYDTGGQETQYF | TGCGCCAGCAGCTACGACACGGGCGGACAAGAGACCCAGTACTTC
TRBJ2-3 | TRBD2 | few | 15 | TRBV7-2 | CASSLQRGYTDTQYF | TGTGCCAGCAGCCTTCAGCGGGGATACACAGATACGCAGTATTTT
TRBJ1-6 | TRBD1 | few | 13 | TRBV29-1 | CSVTQGADSPLHF | TGCAGCGTGACACAGGGGGCAGATTCACCCCTCCACTTT
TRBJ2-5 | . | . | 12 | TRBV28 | CASSDIWETQYF | TGTGCCAGCAGTGATATATGGGAGACCCAGTACTTC
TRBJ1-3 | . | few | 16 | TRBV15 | CATSRATPGSGNTIYF | TGTGCCACCAGCAGAGCGACTCCGGGCTCCGGAAACACCATATATTTT
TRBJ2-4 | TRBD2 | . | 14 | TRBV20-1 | CSAISAGGQNIQYF | TGCAGTGCAATCTCCGCGGGGGGGCAAAACATTCAGTACTTC
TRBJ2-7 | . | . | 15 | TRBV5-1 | CASSLELGRGYEQYF | TGCGCCAGCAGCTTGGAATTGGGACGTGGCTACGAGCAGTACTTC
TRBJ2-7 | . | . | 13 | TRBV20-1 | CSATLAPAYEQYF | TGCAGTGCGACCCTCGCGCCTGCCTACGAGCAGTACTTC
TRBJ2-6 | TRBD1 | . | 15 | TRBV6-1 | CASRWTGAGANVLTF | TGCGCCTCGAGGTGGACAGGGGCTGGGGCCAACGTCCTGACTTTC
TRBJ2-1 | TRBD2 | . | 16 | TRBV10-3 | CAITQGTSGSYNEQFF | TGTGCCATCACCCAAGGGACTAGCGGCTCCTACAATGAGCAGTTCTTC
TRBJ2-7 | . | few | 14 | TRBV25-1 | CASSEYRDQGEQYF | TGTGCCAGCAGTGAATACAGGGATCAGGGCGAGCAGTACTTC
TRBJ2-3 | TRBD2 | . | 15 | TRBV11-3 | CASSWGTSGGDTQYF | TGTGCCAGCAGCTGGGGGACTAGCGGGGGAGATACGCAGTATTTT
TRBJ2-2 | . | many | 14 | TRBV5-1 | CASSPDGDTGELFF | TGCGCCAGCAGCCCGGATGGGGACACCGGGGAGCTGTTTTTT
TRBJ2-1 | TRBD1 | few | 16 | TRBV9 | CASSVGGTGRYNEQFF | TGTGCCAGCAGCGTAGGGGGGACAGGGAGGTACAATGAGCAGTTCTTC
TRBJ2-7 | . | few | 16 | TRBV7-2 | CASSLGPGRSSYEQYF | TGTGCCAGCAGCTTAGGGCCGGGCCGAAGCTCCTACGAGCAGTACTTC
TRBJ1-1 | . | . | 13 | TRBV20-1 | CSAPFGMNTEAFF | TGCAGTGCTCCGTTTGGGATGAACACTGAAGCTTTCTTT
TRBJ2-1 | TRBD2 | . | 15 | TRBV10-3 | CAISESGGGAIEQFF | TGTGCCATCAGTGAGTCTGGCGGGGGGGCCATTGAGCAGTTCTTC
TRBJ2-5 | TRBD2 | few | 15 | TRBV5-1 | CASSPVVAGEETQYF | TGCGCCAGCAGCCCAGTAGTAGCGGGGGAAGAGACCCAGTACTTC
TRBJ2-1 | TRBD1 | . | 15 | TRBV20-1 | CSARRTGGEYNEQFF | TGCAGTGCTAGAAGGACAGGGGGTGAATACAATGAGCAGTTCTTC
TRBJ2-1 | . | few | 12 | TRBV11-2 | CASSARVHEQFF | TGTGCCAGCAGCGCCAGGGTGCATGAGCAGTTCTTC
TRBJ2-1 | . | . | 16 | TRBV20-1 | CSAENLAANHYNEQFF | TGCAGTGCGGAGAATTTGGCGGCAAACCACTACAATGAGCAGTTCTTC
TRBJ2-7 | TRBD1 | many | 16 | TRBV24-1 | CATSDPPGQGSGEQYF | TGTGCCACCAGTGACCCTCCGGGACAGGGATCGGGCGAGCAGTACTTC
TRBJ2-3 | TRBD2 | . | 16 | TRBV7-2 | CASSLRLAGGGYTQYF | TGTGCCAGCAGCCTGAGACTAGCGGGGGGCGGGTATACGCAGTATTTT
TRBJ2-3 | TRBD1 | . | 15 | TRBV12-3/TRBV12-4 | CAGSRRTGGIDTQYF | TGTGCCGGCAGTCGGCGGACAGGGGGAATAGATACGCAGTATTTT
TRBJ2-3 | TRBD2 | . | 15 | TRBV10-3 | CAIRGTSLSTDTQYF | TGTGCCATCAGGGGGACTAGCCTAAGCACAGATACGCAGTATTTT
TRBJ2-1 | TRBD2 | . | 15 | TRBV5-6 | CASSFLEREGNEQFF | TGTGCCAGCAGCTTCCTAGAGAGGGAGGGCAATGAGCAGTTCTTC
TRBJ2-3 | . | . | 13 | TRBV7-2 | CASSQQGGDTQYF | TGTGCCAGCAGCCAACAGGGTGGAGATACGCAGTATTTT
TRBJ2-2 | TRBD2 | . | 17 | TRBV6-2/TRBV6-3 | CASSRLAGPSNTGELFF | TGTGCCAGCAGCAGACTAGCGGGGCCCTCGAACACCGGGGAGCTGTTTTTT
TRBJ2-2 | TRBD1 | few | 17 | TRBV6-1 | CASSPLPGQGGTGELFF | TGTGCCAGCAGTCCCCTCCCGGGACAGGGAGGTACCGGGGAGCTGTTTTTT
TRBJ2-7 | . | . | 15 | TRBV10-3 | CAISESPGESYEQYF | TGTGCCATCAGTGAGTCCCCGGGCGAAAGCTACGAGCAGTACTTC
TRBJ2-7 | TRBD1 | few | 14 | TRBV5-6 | CAVNTGTGAYEQYF | TGTGCCGTAAATACCGGGACAGGGGCCTACGAGCAGTACTTC
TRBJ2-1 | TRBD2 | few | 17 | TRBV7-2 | CASSPLMGGNGFDEQFF | TGTGCCAGCAGCCCCCTTATGGGAGGGAACGGATTCGATGAGCAGTTCTTC
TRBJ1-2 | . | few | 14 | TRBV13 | CASSLGAPGVGYTF | TGTGCCAGCAGCTTAGGCGCCCCGGGAGTTGGCTACACCTTC
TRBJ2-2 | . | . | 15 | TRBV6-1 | CASSPLEGATGELFF | TGTGCCAGCAGTCCGCTGGAGGGTGCCACCGGGGAGCTGTTTTTT